The TCR beta chain under discussion was sequenced for a study of OX40 agonist ivuxolimab in advanced cancers. In the study overall: Partial responses were achieved by three patients: one hepatocellular carcinoma, two cutaneous melanoma.

Germline CDR1 and CDR2: SGHNT and YYREEE (reference sequence). The CDR3 is 13 residues long. V gave up 1 base and J gave up 7 bases, with 11 bases separating them. General observations from the study: With doses of 0.1-3.0 mg/kg, partial responders showed among the lowest clonal expansion.

Generated by immunoSEQ multiplex PCR, the TCRdb table keeps only in-frame clones and is missing some. Found here are 80,000 to 100,000 clones, roughly 87% of them singletons; the top ten hold 0.4% to 0.65%. Comments on this clone: Its matching antigen is unknown.

The sample in question was CD4+ or CD8+ T cells sorted from blood, obtained in a trial of the OX40 agonist ivuxolimab. This TCR came from an adult with an advanced solid tumor such as melanoma, head and neck, liver or kidney cancer. The gene calls are TRBV5-4 and TRBJ1-2; D might be TRBD1 (5 bases). DNA of the CDR3: TGTGCCAGCAGCTTGCCCCAGGGCTTTGGCTACACCTTC. It yields the protein CASSLPQGFGYTF. The variable domain in full, with the rest retrieved from reference TRBV5-4 and TRBJ1-2, is ETGVTQSPTHLIKTRGQQVTLRCSSQSGHNTVSWYQQALGQGPQFIFQYYREEENGRGNFPPRFSGLQFPNYSSELNVNALELDDSALYLCASSLPQGFGYTFGSGTRLTVV.